This T cell receptor (beta chain) was identified in a study of T cell repertoires in cytomegalovirus infection. Study-wide context: Matching HLA type, along with CMV infection, was indicated by public TCR beta signatures.

There are many counts of this clonotype. TCRdb redid the calling of the reads with MiXCR, one entry per CDR3 protein. Among around 450,000 distinct CDR3 sequences listed, roughly 10% were seen once. CDR1 and CDR2 (germline): MRHNA, SNTAGT. The V gene lost 6 bases and the J gene lost 7 bases, with 16 bases spanning the gap. The CDR3 has 14 amino acids. The sample taken for sequencing was PBMCs. This receptor was taken from a human donor in good health (CMV status not recorded). Some clones in this sample may be carry-over from other donors' samples. The J gene is TRBJ2-1, the V gene TRBV6-4; D could derive from TRBD1 or TRBD2 (5 bases each). This CDR3 is CASSLKGSENEQFF. CDR3 in DNA: TGTGCCAGCAGCCTGAAGGGGAGCGAAAATGAGCAGTTCTTC.